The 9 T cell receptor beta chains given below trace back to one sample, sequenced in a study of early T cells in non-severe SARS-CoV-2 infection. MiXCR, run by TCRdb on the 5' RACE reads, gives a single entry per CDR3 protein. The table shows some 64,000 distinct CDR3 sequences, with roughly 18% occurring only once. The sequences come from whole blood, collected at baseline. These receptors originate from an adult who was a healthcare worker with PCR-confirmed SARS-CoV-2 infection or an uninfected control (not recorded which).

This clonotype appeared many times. The CDR3 sequence is CASSYAGTSGSSGGELFF. CDR3 sequence (DNA): TGTGCCAGCAGCTATGCCGGGACTAGCGGGAGTTCTGGCGGGGAGCTGTTTTTT. The chain uses TRBV7-9 and TRBJ2-2; 14 bases are a match to TRBD2. There are 18 residues in the CDR3. The V gene end was trimmed by 4 bases and the J gene end by 7 bases; junction bases not matched to a gene: 11. Germline CDR1 and CDR2: SEHNR and FQNEAQ (reference sequence).

The CDR3 here is CASSSFGQGYTEAFF. The CDR3 region has the DNA TGTGCCAGCAGTTCTTTTGGACAGGGTTACACTGAAGCTTTCTTT. The chain has TRBV27 and TRBJ1-1; TRBD1 agrees at 8 bases. The CDR3 has 15 amino acids. The J segment lost 3 bases and the V segment lost 4 bases, leaving 7 bases of the junction unmatched. CDR1 is MNHEY, CDR2 SMNVEV, per germline (reference sequence).

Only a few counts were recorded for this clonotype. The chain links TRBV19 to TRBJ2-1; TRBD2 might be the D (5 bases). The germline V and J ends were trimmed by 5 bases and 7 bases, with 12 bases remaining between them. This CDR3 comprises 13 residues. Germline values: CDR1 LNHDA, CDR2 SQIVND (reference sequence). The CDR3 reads CASSPRRGNEQFF. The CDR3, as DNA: TGTGCCAGTAGTCCTCGTCGCGGGAATGAGCAGTTCTTC.

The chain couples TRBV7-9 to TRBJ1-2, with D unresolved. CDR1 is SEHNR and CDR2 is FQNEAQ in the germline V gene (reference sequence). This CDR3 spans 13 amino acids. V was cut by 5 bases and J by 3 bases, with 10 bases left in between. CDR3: CASSRAGDYGYTF. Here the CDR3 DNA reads TGTGCCAGCAGCCGCGCCGGGGACTATGGCTACACCTTC.

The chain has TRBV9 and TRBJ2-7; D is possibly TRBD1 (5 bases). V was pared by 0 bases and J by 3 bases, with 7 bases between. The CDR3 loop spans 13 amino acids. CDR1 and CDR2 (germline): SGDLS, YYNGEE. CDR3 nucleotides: TGTGCCAGCAGCGTAGATCAGGGCTACGAGCAGTACTTC. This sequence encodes CASSVDQGYEQYF.

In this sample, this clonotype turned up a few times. CDR3 DNA sequence: TGCGCCAGCAGCAGGCAGGGGACCCAAGAGACCCAGTACTTC. This encodes CASSRQGTQETQYF. The chain uses TRBV5-1 and TRBJ2-5, with D tentatively TRBD1 (6 bases). Looked up from germline, CDR1 is SGHRS and CDR2 is YFSETQ. This CDR3 contains 14 residues. Trimming took off 4 bases at V and 1 base at J, with 11 bases between the two ends. The full variable domain, completed using reference TRBV5-1 and TRBJ2-5, is KAGVTQTPRYLIKTRGQQVTLSCSPISGHRSVSWYQQTPGQGLQFLFEYFSETQRNKGNFPGRFSGRQFSNSRSEMNVSTLELGDSALYLCASSRQGTQETQYFGPGTRLLVL.

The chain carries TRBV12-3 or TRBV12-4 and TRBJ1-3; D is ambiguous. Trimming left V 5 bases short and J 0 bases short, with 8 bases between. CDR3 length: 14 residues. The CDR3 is CASSIYPSGNTIYF. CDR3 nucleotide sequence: TGTGCCAGCAGTATTTATCCCTCTGGAAACACCATATATTTT.

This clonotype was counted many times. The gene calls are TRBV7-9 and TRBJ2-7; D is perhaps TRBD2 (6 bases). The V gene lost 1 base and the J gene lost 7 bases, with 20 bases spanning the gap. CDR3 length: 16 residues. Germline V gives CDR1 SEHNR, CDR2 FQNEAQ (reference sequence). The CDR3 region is CASSLVGGANNGEQYF. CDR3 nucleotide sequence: TGTGCCAGCAGCTTAGTAGGCGGGGCCAACAATGGGGAGCAGTACTTC.

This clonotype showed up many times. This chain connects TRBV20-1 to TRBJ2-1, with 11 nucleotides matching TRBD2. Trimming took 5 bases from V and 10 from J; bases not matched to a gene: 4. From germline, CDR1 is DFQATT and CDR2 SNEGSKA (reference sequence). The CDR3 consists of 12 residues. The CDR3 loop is CSAGLAGTEQFF. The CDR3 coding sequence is TGCAGTGCTGGACTAGCGGGTACAGAGCAGTTCTTC.